The next 22 T cell receptor beta chains were all read from a single sample in a study of blood T cell repertoires in COVID-19 (dated by TCRdb to about 2020). The library came from the immunoSEQ multiplex PCR assay. Entries here come from immuneACCESS through TCRdb and include only in-frame sequences with V and J called. Some clones fail to appear in such tables; in the studies checked, an unresolved V gene covers under half of the shortfall, and the cause of the remainder is unknown. The sample data list about 140,000 clones, and 60% to 80% of these were observed just once. The top ten clonotypes cover about 3.2% of the sample. Sequencing was done on a sample of PBMCs or T cells enriched from blood (not recorded which). The source is a woman aged 50 to 65 who had recovered from COVID-19.

The chain uses TRBV5-1 and TRBJ1-2; TRBD1 aligns across 8 bases. This CDR3 comprises 15 residues. Trimming removed 0 bases from V and 4 bases from J; junction bases left unmatched: 5. The germline V gene encodes CDR1 SGHRS and CDR2 YFSETQ. The CDR3 nucleotides read TGCGCCAGCAGCTTGGACAGGGGGGAATTCTATGGCTACACCTTC. Its protein is CASSLDRGEFYGYTF.

The chain carries TRBV5-1 and TRBJ1-1; D is uncertain. The V end lost 5 bases, the J end lost 7 bases, and 18 bases lay between the germline ends. Per germline, CDR1 SGHRS and CDR2 YFSETQ. This CDR3 contains 14 residues. CDR3 loop: CASSPARMKDEAFF. The CDR3 DNA reads as TGCGCCAGCAGTCCCGCGCGGATGAAAGATGAAGCTTTCTTT.

The chain carries TRBV9 and TRBJ2-2, with D maybe TRBD1 (5 bases). CDR1 and CDR2 from the germline V gene are SGDLS and YYNGEE. This CDR3 has 15 amino acids. V was cut by 3 bases and J by 6 bases, with 15 bases left in between. This CDR3 reads CASSEGVFSAGELFF. The CDR3 DNA reads TGTGCCAGCAGCGAAGGGGTTTTCTCGGCCGGGGAGCTGTTTTTT. The whole variable domain, remainder taken from reference TRBV9 and TRBJ2-2, is DSGVTQTPKHLITATGQRVTLRCSPRSGDLSVYWYQQSLDQGLQFLIQYYNGEERAKGNILERFSAQQFPDLHSELNLSSLELGDSALYFCASSEGVFSAGELFFGEGSRLTVL.

The J gene is TRBJ2-2, the V gene TRBV19; the match to TRBD1 covers 9 bases. The CDR3 totals 15 residues. V gave up 6 bases and J gave up 2 bases; unmatched junction bases: 4. Germline V gene sequence: CDR1 LNHDA, CDR2 SQIVND (reference sequence). CDR3 amino acids: CASRGTGINTGELFF. DNA for the CDR3: TGTGCCAGTAGAGGGACAGGGATTAACACCGGGGAGCTGTTTTTT.

The chain joins TRBV11-2 to TRBJ2-1; no definite D call. The germline CDR1 and CDR2 sequences are SGHAT and FQNNGV. Trimming shortened V by 4 bases and J by 7 bases, and 17 bases separated the two germline ends. This CDR3 is built from 15 residues. The chain's CDR3 is CASSSTRQVWNEQFF. CDR3 bases: TGTGCCAGCAGCTCCACACGCCAGGTCTGGAATGAGCAGTTCTTC.

V gene TRBV27 combines with J gene TRBJ2-1; the match to TRBD2 covers 8 bases. Germline-derived CDR1 and CDR2 are MNHEY and SMNVEV (reference sequence). The CDR3 totals 14 residues. V gave up 5 bases and J gave up 8 bases; unmatched junction bases: 8. The CDR3 sequence: CASSLAGDFHEQFF. The CDR3 nucleotides read TGTGCCAGCAGTCTAGCGGGTGATTTCCATGAGCAGTTCTTC.

This chain connects TRBV12-3 or TRBV12-4 to TRBJ1-2, with D uncertain. This CDR3 is 12 amino acids long. V was cut by 3 bases and J by 2 bases, with 4 bases left in between. The CDR3: CASSFLNYGYTF. CDR3 nucleotides: TGTGCCAGCAGTTTTCTCAACTATGGCTACACCTTC.

V and J are TRBV13 and TRBJ2-4; D gene unclear. The V end was cut by 0 bases, the J end by 7 bases, with 7 bases between. Germline CDR1 PRHDT, CDR2 FYEKMQ (reference sequence). This CDR3 comprises 13 residues. CDR3 sequence reads: CASSLGPSNIQYF. As DNA, the CDR3 is TGTGCCAGCAGCTTAGGCCCCAGTAACATTCAGTACTTC.

The V call is TRBV5-1, the J call TRBJ1-1; 9 bases are a match to TRBD1. This CDR3 contains 15 residues. The germline V gene encodes CDR1 SGHRS and CDR2 YFSETQ. J lost 0 bases, V lost 4 bases, and 4 bases had no gene match. The CDR3 region has the DNA TGCGCCAGCAGCCTAAGACAGGGGGTGAACACTGAAGCTTTCTTT. Translation gives CASSLRQGVNTEAFF.

This clone was seen ten or more times. The CDR3 bases are TGTGCCAGCAGCCAAGCGGGAGCCAAAAACATTCAGTACTTC. Protein sequence: CASSQAGAKNIQYF. This chain connects TRBV4-2 to TRBJ2-4; D is unclear. This CDR3 has 14 residues. Germline values: CDR1 LGHNA, CDR2 YNFKEQ. The ends were cut back, 1 base at V and 0 bases at J, with 4 bases in the middle.

The chain combines TRBV19 with TRBJ2-3; TRBD2 agrees at 7 bases. The germline gives CDR1 LNHDA, CDR2 SQIVND (reference sequence). The CDR3 length is 13 residues. Losses at the gene ends were 1 base for V and 10 bases for J; bases not matched to a gene: 5. The CDR3 region is CASSIAGRASQYF. The CDR3, as DNA: TGTGCCAGTAGTATAGCAGGGAGGGCCTCGCAGTATTTT.

The chain employs TRBV6-4 and TRBJ2-1, with TRBD2 identical over 9 bases. This CDR3 is 18 amino acids long. V was pared by 4 bases and J by 4 bases, with 14 bases of the junction left unmatched. CDR1 is MRHNA and CDR2 is SNTAGT in the germline V gene. The chain's CDR3 is CASSVSGGGRAGYNEQFF. CDR3 nucleotide sequence: TGTGCCAGCAGTGTGAGTGGCGGCGGGAGGGCCGGATACAATGAGCAGTTCTTC.

The chain is built from TRBV5-1 and TRBJ1-1; 7 bases align to TRBD1. Trimming cost V 4 bases and J 4 bases; bases outside gene matches: 13. This CDR3 is 16 amino acids long. The V gene's germline CDR1 is SGHRS and CDR2 YFSETQ. Here the CDR3 DNA reads TGCGCCAGCAGCCCTCGGGAGGGGGCGCTGGGCACTGAAGCTTTCTTT. Protein product: CASSPREGALGTEAFF.

The chain carries TRBV10-2 and TRBJ1-6; 11 nucleotides agree with TRBD1. The CDR3 totals 16 residues. V trimming: 6 bases; J trimming: 9 bases; junction bases outside the gene matches: 10. The germline V gene encodes CDR1 WSHSY and CDR2 SAAADI. The CDR3 is CASSQGQGVVSSPLHF. CDR3 DNA sequence: TGCGCCAGCAGCCAGGGACAGGGGGTGGTTAGTTCACCCCTCCACTTT.

CDR3 DNA sequence: TGTGCCAGCAGCCAAGCCCCCGGGAGGGGCCTCTATGGCTACACCTTC. Protein sequence: CASSQAPGRGLYGYTF. The rearrangement joins TRBV3-1 (or the pseudogene TRBV3-2) to TRBJ1-2; TRBD1 is a possible D gene (5 bases). Looked up from germline, CDR1 is LGHDT and CDR2 is YNNKEL (reference sequence). Trimming stripped 1 base from V and 4 bases from J, with 16 bases between. The CDR3 is made up of 16 amino acids.

The chain links TRBV6-5 to TRBJ1-3, with a tentative D call TRBD1 (5 bases). The germline CDR1 and CDR2 sequences are MNHEY and SVGAGI. CDR3 size: 13 residues. Trimming stripped 7 bases from V and 9 bases from J, with 16 bases between. The CDR3 reads CASTGPKRGTIYF. CDR3 nucleotide sequence: TGTGCCAGCACCGGACCCAAAAGGGGCACCATATATTTT.

The chain combines TRBV30 with TRBJ2-2, with D tentatively TRBD2 (6 bases). CDR1 GTSNPN and CDR2 SVGIG come from the germline V gene (reference sequence). The V end lost 0 bases, the J end lost 4 bases, and 15 bases lay between the germline ends. The CDR3 has 16 amino acids. CDR3 sequence reads: CAWSVRGGRGTGELFF. CDR3 DNA sequence: TGTGCCTGGAGTGTACGAGGAGGGCGGGGCACCGGGGAGCTGTTTTTT.

This clone was counted between two and nine times. The chain has TRBV5-4 and TRBJ2-7, with TRBD2 matching 9 bases. V shed 3 bases, J shed 6 bases, and the junction held 13 bases outside the gene matches. The CDR3 has 16 residues. The germline CDR1 and CDR2 sequences are SGHNT and YYREEE (reference sequence). CDR3 sequence: CASSSATSGGRGEQYF. CDR3 in DNA: TGTGCCAGCAGCTCCGCTACAAGCGGGGGGCGGGGCGAGCAGTACTTC. Using reference TRBV5-4 and TRBJ2-7 for the parts outside the CDR3, the full variable domain is ETGVTQSPTHLIKTRGQQVTLRCSSQSGHNTVSWYQQALGQGPQFIFQYYREEENGRGNFPPRFSGLQFPNYSSELNVNALELDDSALYLCASSSATSGGRGEQYFGPGTRLTVT.

The chain's CDR3 is CASSLVWGRYNEQFF. The CDR3 nucleotides read TGTGCCAGCAGCTTGGTATGGGGGAGGTACAATGAGCAGTTCTTC. The rearrangement links TRBV5-8 to TRBJ2-1, with D perhaps TRBD2 (6 bases). The germline V and J ends were trimmed by 0 bases and 4 bases, with 11 bases remaining between them. The germline V gene has CDR1 SGHTS and CDR2 YDEGEE. CDR3 length: 15 residues.

There are a few counts of this clone. CDR3 bases: TGCGCCAGCAGTGAGTCGGGCAGGGGGCGTAGAGATACGCAGTATTTT. It yields the protein CASSESGRGRRDTQYF. The chain combines TRBV10-1 with TRBJ2-3, with 8 positions matching TRBD1. This CDR3 is built from 16 residues. After removal of 0 bases from V and 5 bases from J, the junction contained 7 bases not matched to a gene. Per germline, CDR1 WNHNN and CDR2 SYGVQD (reference sequence).

The V call is TRBV6-4, the J call TRBJ1-2; the match to TRBD1 covers 9 bases. After removal of 3 bases from V and 7 bases from J, the junction contained 6 bases not matched to a gene. The CDR3 totals 14 residues. In germline, CDR1 is MRHNA, CDR2 SNTAGT. CDR3 loop: CASSEGQGYSGYTF. CDR3 DNA: TGTGCCAGCAGTGAGGGACAGGGCTACTCTGGCTACACCTTC.

The chain employs TRBV6-6 and TRBJ2-2, with D tentatively TRBD1 (5 bases). Germline CDR1 is MNHNY and CDR2 is SVGAGI (reference sequence). V was shortened by 5 bases and J by 0 bases, with 7 bases between the two germline ends. This CDR3 contains 14 residues. The CDR3 reads CASSRTPNTGELFF. The CDR3 bases are TGTGCCAGCAGTCGGACACCGAACACCGGGGAGCTGTTTTTT.